Listed here are 18 T cell receptor beta chains from one sample, sequenced in a study of naive and memory T cell subsets listed by TCRdb under 2017. What the research found in general, with its limitations: A few larger clonotypes were present in naive repertoires, especially CD8 naive repertoires, and these clonotypes were possibly memory cells re-expressing CD45RA.

Their target antigens are unknown. The protocol used for the library was UMI-ligation and nested PCR. Sequencing was carried out with an Illumina MiSeq. To cover both TRBC1 and TRBC2, the beta constant-region primer consisted of an equimolar mix of two oligonucleotides. The ligated cDNA went through four rounds of PCR with nested alpha and beta constant-region primers together with the SP2 primer. TCRdb's own reprocessing of the public reads used fastp at Q25 and MiXCR and kept productive beta chains. Entries are consolidated by CDR3 protein sequence, retaining the most common genes and DNA. Across this sample there are over 110,000 distinct CDR3 sequences, with approximately 18% seen only once. In total, the top ten clones hold around 0.63% of the sample. The sequencing input was naive CD8+ T cells from blood. The cell subset or site label corresponds to: naive T cells, CD45RA high CD27+. The receptors come from a human donor in good health.

This clonotype was observed a handful of times. The V call is TRBV27, the J call TRBJ1-1, with D unresolved. The CDR3 is 14 amino acids. V lost 5 bases and J lost 1, with 11 bases in between. Germline V gene sequence: CDR1 MNHEY, CDR2 SMNVEV (reference sequence). This CDR3 reads CASSLWGTNTEAFF. In DNA form, the CDR3 reads TGTGCCAGCAGTCTATGGGGAACGAACACTGAAGCTTTCTTT.

This clonotype was recorded only once. The chain combines TRBV29-1 with TRBJ2-1; D unresolved. The CDR3 loop spans 13 amino acids. With 0 bases removed from V and 5 bases from J, the gap between germline ends came to 8 bases. Per the germline V gene, CDR1 is SQVTM and CDR2 is ANQGSEA. This chain's CDR3 is CSVEDLENNEQFF. In nucleotides, the CDR3 is TGCAGCGTTGAAGATCTGGAGAACAATGAGCAGTTCTTC.

The CDR3 here is CASSLHPNTEAFF. CDR3 DNA: TGTGCCAGCAGCTTACACCCGAACACTGAAGCTTTCTTT. This chain uses TRBV13 with TRBJ1-1, with D hard to call. The CDR3 runs to 13 residues. Trimming took 2 bases from V and 1 from J, leaving 5 bases between them. Germline V CDR1 and CDR2: PRHDT, FYEKMQ (reference sequence).

The CDR3 loop is CASSYADSMDEQYF. The CDR3 bases are TGTGCCAGCAGTTACGCGGACAGTATGGACGAGCAGTACTTC. The chain carries TRBV28 and TRBJ2-7; D perhaps matches TRBD1 (6 bases). Trimming shortened V by 4 bases and J by 5 bases, and 15 bases separated the two germline ends. Germline-derived CDR1 and CDR2 are MDHEN and SYDVKM. The CDR3 is made up of 14 amino acids.

V is TRBV28 and J is TRBJ2-2; D is unresolved. In germline, CDR1 is MDHEN, CDR2 SYDVKM. Trimming took 8 bases from V and 1 from J, leaving 11 bases between them. The CDR3 runs to 14 residues. CDR3 region: CASESGRNTGELFF. CDR3 DNA sequence: TGTGCCAGCGAGTCAGGCCGGAACACCGGGGAGCTGTTTTTT.

This rearrangement joins TRBV11-2 to TRBJ2-2, with D unclear. V lost 1 base, J lost 3 bases, and 3 bases lay in between. CDR3 length equals 13 residues. CDR1 and CDR2 (germline): SGHAT, FQNNGV. The CDR3 coding sequence is TGTGCCAGCAGCTTAGTTTACACCGGGGAGCTGTTTTTT. This encodes CASSLVYTGELFF.

This clonotype was detected only a few times. The chain combines TRBV29-1 with TRBJ1-5; D gene ambiguous. This CDR3 is built from 13 residues. The germline V gene encodes CDR1 SQVTM and CDR2 ANQGSEA. Trimming cost V 4 bases and J 1 base, with 8 bases left between them. The CDR3, as DNA: TGCAGCGTTGGCCTGGACAGCAATCAGCCCCAGCATTTT. It codes for CSVGLDSNQPQHF.

This rearrangement joins TRBV6-1 to TRBJ2-1; 7 bases line up with TRBD2. CDR1 is MNHNS, CDR2 SASEGT, per germline. The CDR3 consists of 15 residues. Trimming took 3 bases from V and 3 from J; bases not matched to a gene: 5. CDR3 nucleotide sequence: TGTGCCAGCAGTGATGCGGGAGCCCTCTACAATGAGCAGTTCTTC. Protein sequence: CASSDAGALYNEQFF.

This clonotype was seen a few times. V usage is TRBV6-2 or TRBV6-3 and J usage is TRBJ1-1, with D hard to call. This CDR3 spans 15 amino acids. Trimming pared 2 bases from V and 7 bases from J, leaving 17 bases between. Germline CDR1 reads MNHEY; CDR2 reads SVGEGT. Here the CDR3 reads CASSYGFSGLGEAFF. The CDR3 DNA reads as TGTGCCAGCAGTTACGGCTTTTCCGGGCTTGGTGAAGCTTTCTTT.

This chain links TRBV4-1 with TRBJ1-2; weak D call: TRBD1 (5 bases). The length of the CDR3 is 17 residues. Trimming pared 4 bases from V and 7 bases from J, leaving 25 bases between. In germline, CDR1 is MGHRA, CDR2 YSYEKL. The CDR3 DNA reads TGCGCCAGCAGCCCTTTGGGACGCAGAGATGCTGGGATTGGCTACACCTTC. Its translation: CASSPLGRRDAGIGYTF.

The chain is built from TRBV14 and TRBJ1-2; 8 nucleotides align to TRBD1. Germline CDR1 is SGHDN and CDR2 is FVKESK. V was clipped by 4 bases and J by 4 bases; unmatched bases: 2. The CDR3 runs 13 residues. This chain's CDR3 is CASSPGQGYGYTF. The CDR3, as DNA: TGTGCCAGCAGCCCTGGACAGGGCTATGGCTACACCTTC.

Only a few counts were recorded for this clonotype. This sequence joins TRBV29-1 and TRBJ2-5; 9 nucleotides match TRBD1. V dropped 6 bases and J dropped 9; count of bases not matched to a gene: 20. CDR3 size: 16 residues. From germline, CDR1 is SQVTM and CDR2 ANQGSEA. The CDR3 reads CSVGAPGQGALGSQYF. The DNA for the CDR3 is TGCAGCGTGGGAGCTCCGGGACAGGGAGCACTGGGGTCCCAGTACTTC.

The chain employs TRBV29-1 and TRBJ2-5; a weak D match, TRBD1 (6 bases). V gave up 6 bases and J gave up 5 bases, with 13 bases separating them. Germline CDR1 SQVTM, CDR2 ANQGSEA. CDR3 length equals 12 residues. The DNA for the CDR3 is TGCAGCGTGGAGACAGGCTCGGAGACCCAGTACTTC. Translation gives CSVETGSETQYF.

The rearrangement links TRBV28 to TRBJ2-1, with a possible D match to TRBD2 (5 bases). V was pared by 10 bases and J by 0 bases, with 22 bases between. Per the germline V gene, CDR1 is MDHEN and CDR2 is SYDVKM. The CDR3 runs 17 residues. The CDR3 loop reads CATRDHIEGTSYNEQFF. The CDR3 DNA is TGTGCCACCCGGGATCATATCGAGGGAACCTCCTACAATGAGCAGTTCTTC.

This clonotype has at least ten counts. The chain couples TRBV28 to TRBJ2-4, with TRBD2 as a possible D gene (5 bases). Germline V gene lookup returns CDR1 MDHEN and CDR2 SYDVKM. CDR3 size: 15 residues. V dropped 5 bases and J dropped 1 base, with 12 bases sitting between them. The CDR3 coding sequence is TGTGCCAGCAGTGTCCCCTGGGAGGCCAAAAACATTCAGTACTTC. As protein: CASSVPWEAKNIQYF.

In its sample, this clonotype was seen a few times. This chain uses TRBV11-2 with TRBJ1-2; 10 bases map to TRBD1. Germline CDR1 is SGHAT and CDR2 is FQNNGV. The ends lost 5 bases at V and 7 bases at J; junction bases unmatched: 4. CDR3 length: 13 amino acids. The CDR3 DNA follows: TGTGCCAGCAGCCCGACAGGGGGCGTTGGCTACACCTTC. Protein sequence: CASSPTGGVGYTF.

The CDR3: CASGWGGRTEQFF. CDR3 in DNA: TGTGCTAGTGGTTGGGGGGGACGTACGGAGCAGTTCTTC. This chain uses TRBV12-5 with TRBJ2-1, with 7 bases identical to TRBD2. Germline assignment: CDR1 LGHNT and CDR2 FRNRAP. The CDR3 length is 13 residues. V was clipped by 4 bases and J by 10 bases; unmatched bases: 7.

This clonotype was detected ten times or more. The chain is built from TRBV11-3 and TRBJ2-1; the D gene is possibly TRBD2 (5 bases). V gave up 5 bases and J gave up 8 bases, with 10 bases separating them. Per the germline V gene, CDR1 is SGHNT and CDR2 is YENEEA. The CDR3 is made up of 12 amino acids. The CDR3 loop reads CASSGELDEQFF. Here the CDR3 DNA reads TGTGCCAGCAGCGGGGAACTAGATGAGCAGTTCTTC. Based on the CDR3 plus reference TRBV11-3 and TRBJ2-1, the full variable domain is EAGVVQSPRYKIIEKKQPVAFWCNPISGHNTLYWYLQNLGQGPELLIRYENEEAVDDSQLPKDRFSAERLKGVDSTLKIQPAELGDSAVYLCASSGELDEQFFGPGTRLTVL.